The clone carrying this TCR beta chain was counted many times. Its antigen is still unknown. In each sequencing run, over 170 million TCR-beta sequences were generated from 15-18 subjects. TCRdb itself ran the 5' RACE reads through MiXCR, one entry per CDR3 protein. Altogether approximately 100,000 distinct CDR3 sequences are present, under 4.5% being singletons, with the ten largest covering around 3.1%. The data are from a study of neurological immune-mediated disorders. Points from the study as a whole: When grouped phylogenetically, the repertoires of 18 of the 34 multiple sclerosis patients fell together in one related-CDR3 cluster, which is a possible signature.

This clonotype was sampled from a woman between 50 and 59 years old with multiple sclerosis. The sample comprised PBMCs.

The CDR3 spells CSARGVGTHRWETQYF. Here the CDR3 DNA reads TGCAGTGCTAGAGGGGTCGGGACCCACCGTTGGGAGACCCAGTACTTC. V gene TRBV20-1 combines with J gene TRBJ2-5; D is tentatively TRBD1 or TRBD2 (5 bases each). The length of the CDR3 is 16 residues. Germline V gene lookup returns CDR1 DFQATT and CDR2 SNEGSKA (reference sequence). With 1 base removed from V and 5 bases from J, the gap between germline ends came to 20 bases.